This T cell receptor beta chain derives from a study of identical twins. V dropped 2 bases and J dropped 8; count of bases not matched to a gene: 12. The CDR3 has 15 amino acids. Per the germline V gene, CDR1 is DFQATT and CDR2 is SNEGSKA (reference sequence). TCRdb used MiXCR to reprocess the 5' RACE reads, holding one entry per CDR3 protein. The sample holds 500,000 to 700,000 distinct CDR3 sequences, 7% to 7.5% seen once. This clonotype was detected many times. This sample was also put to use in a study of yellow fever vaccine responses in identical twins.

The sample comprised PBMCs. This sequence joins TRBV20-1 and TRBJ2-1; 7 positions agree with TRBD2. The sequence was obtained from a woman aged 18-30 years in good health. The CDR3: CSARPGPGGSYEQFF. The CDR3 bases are TGCAGTGCTAGACCCGGACCGGGAGGAAGCTATGAGCAGTTCTTC.